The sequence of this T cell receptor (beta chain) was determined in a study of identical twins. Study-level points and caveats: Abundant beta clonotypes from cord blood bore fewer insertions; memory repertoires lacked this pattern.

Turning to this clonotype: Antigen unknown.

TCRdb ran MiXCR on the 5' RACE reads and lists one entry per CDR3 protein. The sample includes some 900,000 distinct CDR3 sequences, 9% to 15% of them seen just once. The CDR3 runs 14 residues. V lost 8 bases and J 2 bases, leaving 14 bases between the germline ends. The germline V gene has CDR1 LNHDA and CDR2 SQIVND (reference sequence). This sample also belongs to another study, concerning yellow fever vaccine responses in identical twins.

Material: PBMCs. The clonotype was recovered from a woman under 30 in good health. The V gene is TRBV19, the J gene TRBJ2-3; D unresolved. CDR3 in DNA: TGTGCCAGTCGTTCTGGCGGTCCCACAGATACGCAGTATTTT. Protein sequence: CASRSGGPTDTQYF.